This T cell receptor (beta chain) came from a study of blood T cell repertoires in COVID-19 (dated by TCRdb to about 2020). Study-wide context: Samples from collaborators originated in the United States, Italy and Spain and spanned both the acute and convalescent phases of COVID-19. Sample metadata almost always included a de-identified subject ID, COVID-19 status, age in years and sex. Where HLA class I and class II types were available, the types were taken from metadata supplied by the sample provider, not from assay-based typing. The material from the prospective study consisted of cDNA or gDNA derived from T cells, B-cell-depleted T cells, or PBMCs. The repertoires were released in a freely available public database intended as a resource for research on the immune response to SARS-CoV-2. Deeply sampled blood TCRbeta repertoires from subjects exposed to, actively infected with, or recovered from COVID-19 were included in the dataset. The samples were drawn from the first 160 participants of the ongoing ImmuneRACE study and from 1,254 subjects provided by 6 global collaborators.

As to this clone: Its antigen remains undetermined. Qualities for individual bases were not recorded, and no much larger clone is one base off.

The CDR3 contains 13 residues, cysteine and phenylalanine counted. Only the CDR3 part of the read is kept: 39 bases, read in frame from the first base. V is cut back by 7 bases and J by 3 bases, with 3 bases in the junction unmatched. CDR1 MNHEY and CDR2 SMNVEV were looked up in the germline V gene (reference sequence). Whole blood was collected in K2EDTA tubes by collaborating institutions according to the institutions' own protocols. For TCRbeta analysis, collaborators shipped samples in one of three forms: frozen whole blood, isolated PBMCs, or DNA extracted from either of those sample types. TCRbeta CDR3 regions were amplified from genomic DNA using the immunoSEQ Assay, a bias-controlled multiplex PCR. In the paper's pipeline: Nucleated cell counts per sample were estimated from amplification of reference gene primers within the assay. Sequence reads were collapsed and filtered to measure the absolute abundance of every unique TCRbeta CDR3 rearrangement. For each sample, productive Simpson clonality was calculated by taking the square root of Simpson's diversity index across productive rearrangements. TCRdb mirrors the immuneACCESS table, restricted to in-frame sequences. Some clones are absent from its copies; in checked studies, under half trace to an unresolved V gene, and the reason for the others is unknown. V and J calls and clone size are as listed in that table; D and trimming were resolved from the DNA. Within this sample are under 300,000 clones, with around 87% of them counted one time only. The ten largest clones represent about 7.6% of the sample.

Broad study findings and their caveats: Clinical and demographic metadata were provided uncurated, with the amount varying by source and participant.

The sequencing input was peripheral blood. The TCR originated in a woman aged 70-85 years with active or convalescent COVID-19. Recombination linked TRBV27 to TRBJ1-2; the central 9 bases match TRBD1. DNA sequence: TGTGCCAGCAAACAGGGGGCTTACTATGGCTACACCTTC. It translates as CASKQGAYYGYTF.